The rows below give T cell receptor beta chains drawn from one sample of a study of blood T cell repertoires in COVID-19. Only in-frame clones appear in the TCRdb table, and some are missing; sequencing was by immunoSEQ multiplex PCR. The table lists about 160,000 clones, approximately 85% of them singletons. The sequencing input was peripheral blood. These receptors all stem from a man between 60 and 75 years old with active or convalescent COVID-19. The CDR3 runs from the conserved cysteine through the conserved F or W. The order of the fields is CDR3 DNA, CDR3 protein, J gene, clone size, D gene, V gene. D genes are given only for firm matches. Clone size appears in some rows only: once, few, many, or a class for an expanded clone.

cdr3_nt: TGTGCCAGCAGCGCCAGACTAGCGGGAGGGCCCAATGAGCAGTTCTTC
cdr3_aa: CASSARLAGGPNEQFF
j_call: TRBJ2-1
clone_size: NA
d_call: TRBD2
v_call: TRBV11-2

cdr3_nt: TGTGCCAGCAGCTCTTCAGATCTTCATGAGCAGTTCTTC
cdr3_aa: CASSSSDLHEQFF
j_call: TRBJ2-1
clone_size: NA
d_call: NA
v_call: TRBV28

cdr3_nt: TGCAGCGTGGAGACTAGCGGCTACAATGAGCAGTTCTTC
cdr3_aa: CSVETSGYNEQFF
j_call: TRBJ2-1
clone_size: once
d_call: TRBD2
v_call: TRBV29-1

cdr3_nt: TGTGCCAGCAGTCCATACGGAACAGGGGGCAGTAATCAGCCCCAGCATTTT
cdr3_aa: CASSPYGTGGSNQPQHF
j_call: TRBJ1-5
clone_size: few
d_call: TRBD1
v_call: TRBV27

cdr3_nt: TGTGCCAGCTCACCCAGCCGACAGGGGGCGCTGCCCGGGGAGCTGTTTTTT
cdr3_aa: CASSPSRQGALPGELFF
j_call: TRBJ2-2
clone_size: NA
d_call: TRBD1
v_call: TRBV18

cdr3_nt: TGTGCCAGCTCACCGGTACTAGCGGGAGGGGATAAAAACATTCAGTACTTC
cdr3_aa: CASSPVLAGGDKNIQYF
j_call: TRBJ2-4
clone_size: NA
d_call: TRBD2
v_call: TRBV18

cdr3_nt: TGTGCCAGCCGAAACAGGGCTCAAGAGACCCAGTACTTC
cdr3_aa: CASRNRAQETQYF
j_call: TRBJ2-5
clone_size: NA
d_call: NA
v_call: TRBV6-5

cdr3_nt: TGCAGCGTTGGCCTTCGATCAGGTAATGAGCAGTTCTTC
cdr3_aa: CSVGLRSGNEQFF
j_call: TRBJ2-1
clone_size: NA
d_call: NA
v_call: TRBV29-1

cdr3_nt: TGCGCCAGCAGCGCTGAGACTAGCGGGTTGGGGACCCAGTACTTC
cdr3_aa: CASSAETSGLGTQYF
j_call: TRBJ2-5
clone_size: NA
d_call: TRBD2
v_call: TRBV5-1

cdr3_nt: TGTGCCAGCAGCGTAGGGGTGGAGATGAGCTCCGGGGAGACCCAGTACTTC
cdr3_aa: CASSVGVEMSSGETQYF
j_call: TRBJ2-5
clone_size: NA
d_call: NA
v_call: TRBV9

cdr3_nt: TGTGCCAGCTCCCCTCAACAGGGAGAGCAGTACTTC
cdr3_aa: CASSPQQGEQYF
j_call: TRBJ2-7
clone_size: few
d_call: NA
v_call: TRBV18

cdr3_nt: TGTGCCAGCAGCCAGGGGACTAGCGGGAGCGATTTC
cdr3_aa: CASSQGTSGSDF
j_call: TRBJ2-7
clone_size: few
d_call: TRBD2
v_call: TRBV3-1/TRBV3-2

cdr3_nt: TGTGCCAGCAGCCCCGGTCGTCGCAATGAGCAGTTCTTC
cdr3_aa: CASSPGRRNEQFF
j_call: TRBJ2-1
clone_size: few
d_call: NA
v_call: TRBV11-2

cdr3_nt: TGTGCCAGCAGTGAAGCTGCTTTCGCGGGGACCCAGCATTTT
cdr3_aa: CASSEAAFAGTQHF
j_call: TRBJ1-5
clone_size: NA
d_call: NA
v_call: TRBV2

cdr3_nt: TGTGCCAGTAGCGGACTAGCGGGGAGCTCCTACGAGCAGTACTTC
cdr3_aa: CASSGLAGSSYEQYF
j_call: TRBJ2-7
clone_size: once
d_call: TRBD2
v_call: TRBV19

cdr3_nt: TGTGCCAGCACGCGACAGGGCAGTGTCACTGAAGCTTTCTTT
cdr3_aa: CASTRQGSVTEAFF
j_call: TRBJ1-1
clone_size: NA
d_call: TRBD1
v_call: TRBV2

cdr3_nt: TGTGCCAGCAGCCAAGATTCATCAATCGCCGGGTATGGCTACACCTTC
cdr3_aa: CASSQDSSIAGYGYTF
j_call: TRBJ1-2
clone_size: NA
d_call: NA
v_call: TRBV3-1/TRBV3-2

cdr3_nt: TGTGCCAGCAGCTCCCAGGGTTCTGGCTACACCTTC
cdr3_aa: CASSSQGSGYTF
j_call: TRBJ1-2
clone_size: NA
d_call: NA
v_call: TRBV9

cdr3_nt: TGCGCCAGCAGCTTGACTGGGGCCAGGGGCTTCACTGAAGCTTTCTTT
cdr3_aa: CASSLTGARGFTEAFF
j_call: TRBJ1-1
clone_size: NA
d_call: NA
v_call: TRBV5-1

cdr3_nt: TGTGCCAGTAGTATAGAGAGGAGGCGGGGCACAGATACGCAGTATTTT
cdr3_aa: CASSIERRRGTDTQYF
j_call: TRBJ2-3
clone_size: NA
d_call: NA
v_call: TRBV19

cdr3_nt: TGTGCCAGCAGCGACAGGGCCCTGGGCGAGCAGTACTTC
cdr3_aa: CASSDRALGEQYF
j_call: TRBJ2-7
clone_size: NA
d_call: TRBD1
v_call: TRBV6-6

cdr3_nt: TGTGCCAGCAGTCGCCTAGCCTACTACGAGCAGTACTTC
cdr3_aa: CASSRLAYYEQYF
j_call: TRBJ2-7
clone_size: NA
d_call: NA
v_call: TRBV12-3/TRBV12-4

cdr3_nt: TGTGCCAGCAGCACGATGAGACAGGGCCGCGAGACCCAGTACTTC
cdr3_aa: CASSTMRQGRETQYF
j_call: TRBJ2-5
clone_size: NA
d_call: TRBD1
v_call: TRBV11-2

cdr3_nt: TGTGCCAGCAGCCGCGAAAGCTCTGGAAACACCATATATTTT
cdr3_aa: CASSRESSGNTIYF
j_call: TRBJ1-3
clone_size: NA
d_call: NA
v_call: TRBV9

cdr3_nt: TGTGCCAGCAGCTCTCCGTCTGGAAACACCATATATTTT
cdr3_aa: CASSSPSGNTIYF
j_call: TRBJ1-3
clone_size: few
d_call: NA
v_call: TRBV6-5

cdr3_nt: TGTGCCAGCAGCGCTCTAGGGACAGGGAACTATGGCTACACCTTC
cdr3_aa: CASSALGTGNYGYTF
j_call: TRBJ1-2
clone_size: NA
d_call: TRBD1
v_call: TRBV9

cdr3_nt: TGCAGCGTCGGACAGGGGACGGGCGGGGAGCTGTTTTTT
cdr3_aa: CSVGQGTGGELFF
j_call: TRBJ2-2
clone_size: NA
d_call: TRBD1
v_call: TRBV29-1

cdr3_nt: TGTGCCACCAGTATTGCCAGGGGTAATTCACCCCTCCACTTT
cdr3_aa: CATSIARGNSPLHF
j_call: TRBJ1-6
clone_size: NA
d_call: NA
v_call: TRBV15

cdr3_nt: TGTGCCAGCAGTGGGAGAGGTCTGGCTAATGAAAAACTGTTTTTT
cdr3_aa: CASSGRGLANEKLFF
j_call: TRBJ1-4
clone_size: NA
d_call: NA
v_call: TRBV2

cdr3_nt: TGTGCCAGCAGTTTTCAGACAGCCCACCGTACCTACGAGCAGTACTTC
cdr3_aa: CASSFQTAHRTYEQYF
j_call: TRBJ2-7
clone_size: NA
d_call: NA
v_call: TRBV28

cdr3_nt: TGTGCCAGCAGCGCCTCGGGGACAGGGAACTATGGCTACACCTTC
cdr3_aa: CASSASGTGNYGYTF
j_call: TRBJ1-2
clone_size: NA
d_call: TRBD1
v_call: TRBV7-8

cdr3_nt: TGTGCCAGCAGCTTATTAGCGGGAGGCGGTGAGCAGTTCTTC
cdr3_aa: CASSLLAGGGEQFF
j_call: TRBJ2-1
clone_size: NA
d_call: TRBD2
v_call: TRBV11-3

cdr3_nt: TGTGCCAGCAGTGGCAGGGTTTATAGCAATCAGCCCCAGCATTTT
cdr3_aa: CASSGRVYSNQPQHF
j_call: TRBJ1-5
clone_size: few
d_call: NA
v_call: TRBV28

cdr3_nt: TGTGCTAGTGGTCGGGGAGGGGTTGGGACCGGCGAAAAACTGTTTTTT
cdr3_aa: CASGRGGVGTGEKLFF
j_call: TRBJ1-4
clone_size: NA
d_call: NA
v_call: TRBV12-5

cdr3_nt: TGTGCCAGCAGTGAGACACCAGATACGCAGTATTTT
cdr3_aa: CASSETPDTQYF
j_call: TRBJ2-3
clone_size: once
d_call: NA
v_call: TRBV6-1

cdr3_nt: TGCAGCGTTCCCGGGACAGGGATTGCCGGGGAGCTGTTTTTT
cdr3_aa: CSVPGTGIAGELFF
j_call: TRBJ2-2
clone_size: NA
d_call: TRBD1
v_call: TRBV29-1

cdr3_nt: TGTGCCAGCAAGGACGGGACAGGGGGCACAGATACGCAGTATTTT
cdr3_aa: CASKDGTGGTDTQYF
j_call: TRBJ2-3
clone_size: NA
d_call: TRBD1
v_call: TRBV6-4

cdr3_nt: TGTGCCAGCAGCTTGTTGGGGGACAGGGATGAAGAGCAGTACTTC
cdr3_aa: CASSLLGDRDEEQYF
j_call: TRBJ2-7
clone_size: NA
d_call: TRBD1
v_call: TRBV5-6

cdr3_nt: TGTGCCAGCAGGACGTCGGGGATGGGCAATCAGCCCCAGCATTTT
cdr3_aa: CASRTSGMGNQPQHF
j_call: TRBJ1-5
clone_size: NA
d_call: NA
v_call: TRBV27

cdr3_nt: TGTGCCACCAGCCGATCTAGCGTAGACACAGATACGCAGTATTTT
cdr3_aa: CATSRSSVDTDTQYF
j_call: TRBJ2-3
clone_size: NA
d_call: NA
v_call: TRBV15

cdr3_nt: TGTGCCAGTACCGGGACAGGGATGCAGCCCCAGCATTTT
cdr3_aa: CASTGTGMQPQHF
j_call: TRBJ1-5
clone_size: NA
d_call: TRBD1
v_call: TRBV19

cdr3_nt: TGCGCCAGCAGCCCAGAAGAGTTGGCTAGCGGGGGCTACAATGAGCAGTTCTTC
cdr3_aa: CASSPEELASGGYNEQFF
j_call: TRBJ2-1
clone_size: NA
d_call: TRBD2
v_call: TRBV4-1

cdr3_nt: TGCGCCAGCAGTCTTATTGGGACAGGGTCAAACGAGCAGTACTTC
cdr3_aa: CASSLIGTGSNEQYF
j_call: TRBJ2-7
clone_size: once
d_call: TRBD1
v_call: TRBV5-1

cdr3_nt: TGTGCCAGCAGTGACTCGGCTGGCGGGGGGCCCTCAGATACGCAGTATTTT
cdr3_aa: CASSDSAGGGPSDTQYF
j_call: TRBJ2-3
clone_size: NA
d_call: TRBD2
v_call: TRBV6-4

cdr3_nt: TGCGCCAGCAGCTTCGGGCAGGGTGGCGAAAAACTGTTTTTT
cdr3_aa: CASSFGQGGEKLFF
j_call: TRBJ1-4
clone_size: NA
d_call: NA
v_call: TRBV5-1

cdr3_nt: TGTGCCAGCAGCTTAGCGGCGGCCTATGGCTACACCTTC
cdr3_aa: CASSLAAAYGYTF
j_call: TRBJ1-2
clone_size: NA
d_call: NA
v_call: TRBV7-9

cdr3_nt: TGTGCCAGCAGCTTAGTGGCCAGCGGGACGGGCACCGGGGAGCTGTTTTTT
cdr3_aa: CASSLVASGTGTGELFF
j_call: TRBJ2-2
clone_size: NA
d_call: TRBD2
v_call: TRBV7-2

cdr3_nt: TGTGCCAGCAGGTCGCCAGGGGTCGAGAATCAGCCCCAGCATTTT
cdr3_aa: CASRSPGVENQPQHF
j_call: TRBJ1-5
clone_size: NA
d_call: NA
v_call: TRBV28

cdr3_nt: TGTGCCAGCAGTAGGACAGGGTTTGACTCACCCCTCCACTTT
cdr3_aa: CASSRTGFDSPLHF
j_call: TRBJ1-6
clone_size: few
d_call: TRBD1
v_call: TRBV2

cdr3_nt: TGTGCCACCCGCCGGGGGGGACCCACAGATACGCAGTATTTT
cdr3_aa: CATRRGGPTDTQYF
j_call: TRBJ2-3
clone_size: NA
d_call: TRBD2
v_call: TRBV7-2

cdr3_nt: TGTGCCAGCAGTTCCCGGATCCGGGACAGAGGCGGCGAAAAACTGTTTTTT
cdr3_aa: CASSSRIRDRGGEKLFF
j_call: TRBJ1-4
clone_size: NA
d_call: TRBD1
v_call: TRBV27

cdr3_nt: TGTGCCAGCAGCGTAGGGGGCGACTACAATGAGCAGTTCTTC
cdr3_aa: CASSVGGDYNEQFF
j_call: TRBJ2-1
clone_size: NA
d_call: NA
v_call: TRBV9

cdr3_nt: TGTGCCAGCAAAGGGGCGATCACAGATACGCAGTATTTT
cdr3_aa: CASKGAITDTQYF
j_call: TRBJ2-3
clone_size: NA
d_call: NA
v_call: TRBV2

cdr3_nt: TGTGCCAGCAGTTACGGTCCCGGACAGGGGGTTAGCAATCAGCCCCAGCATTTT
cdr3_aa: CASSYGPGQGVSNQPQHF
j_call: TRBJ1-5
clone_size: NA
d_call: TRBD1
v_call: TRBV6-2/TRBV6-3

cdr3_nt: TGTGCCAGCTGGGACAGAAACACAGATACGCAGTATTTT
cdr3_aa: CASWDRNTDTQYF
j_call: TRBJ2-3
clone_size: NA
d_call: TRBD1
v_call: TRBV28

cdr3_nt: TGTGCCATCAGTGAACGAGTGAGCGGTCAGCCCCAGCATTTT
cdr3_aa: CAISERVSGQPQHF
j_call: TRBJ1-5
clone_size: few
d_call: NA
v_call: TRBV10-3

cdr3_nt: TGCACTGGTGGGACAGGGGATGGTAAACTGTTTTTT
cdr3_aa: CTGGTGDGKLFF
j_call: TRBJ1-4
clone_size: few
d_call: TRBD1
v_call: TRBV29-1

cdr3_nt: TGTGCCAGAGCTTCGACAGGGGAAGGCGAGCAGTACTTC
cdr3_aa: CARASTGEGEQYF
j_call: TRBJ2-7
clone_size: few
d_call: TRBD1
v_call: TRBV9

cdr3_nt: TGTGCCAGTAGTAGGGGGACTAGCGGGGGAGATACGCAGTATTTT
cdr3_aa: CASSRGTSGGDTQYF
j_call: TRBJ2-3
clone_size: NA
d_call: TRBD2
v_call: TRBV19